This T cell receptor (beta chain) came from a study of blood T cell repertoires in COVID-19 (dated by TCRdb to the early 2020s). Study-level background: Samples covering the acute and convalescent phases of COVID-19 were provided by collaborators in the United States, Italy and Spain. The prospective study material was composed of cDNA or gDNA derived from T cells, B-cell-depleted T cells, or PBMCs. The dataset comprised deeply sampled blood TCRbeta repertoires from subjects exposed to, actively infected with, or recovered from COVID-19. The repertoires were released in a freely available public database meant as a resource for research on the immune response to SARS-CoV-2. Samples came from the ongoing ImmuneRACE study (first 160 participants) plus 1,254 subjects from 6 global collaborators. The sample metadata nearly always contained a de-identified subject ID, COVID-19 status, age in years and sex. HLA class I and class II types, where available, came from metadata supplied by the sample provider rather than from assay-based typing.

The CDR3 covers 14 residues, taking in both the cysteine and the phenylalanine. Just the 42-base CDR3 DNA is kept, in frame starting at base 1. Sequences MNHEY (CDR1) and SVGAGI (CDR2) are obtained from the germline V gene. V is cut by 8 bases and J by 5 bases, and the space between the germline ends is 18 bases. TCRbeta CDR3 regions were amplified from genomic DNA by means of the immunoSEQ Assay, a bias-controlled multiplex PCR. The published analysis was carried out like this. Nucleated cell counts per sample were estimated from amplification of reference gene primers within the assay. Sequence reads were collapsed and filtered to measure the absolute abundance of every unique TCRbeta CDR3 rearrangement. For each sample, productive Simpson clonality was calculated by taking the square root of Simpson's diversity index across productive rearrangements. The clones in this table, taken by TCRdb from immuneACCESS, are in-frame only. Not every clone is retained; where verified, under half of the shortfall comes from an unresolved V gene, and the cause of the rest is unknown. The V and J calls and clone size were taken over from that table, and D and trimming were inferred from the DNA. The sample table lists 150,000 to 200,000 clones, more than 85% of them with a count of one. In total, the top ten clones hold almost 1% of the sample.

The full study reports these points: How much clinical and demographic metadata was included differed by source and by participant, and the metadata was provided uncurated.

Each collaborating institution followed its own protocols to collect whole blood in K2EDTA tubes. For TCRbeta analysis, collaborators shipped samples in one of three forms: frozen whole blood, isolated PBMCs, or DNA extracted from either of those sample types. Concerning this clone: The antigen it binds to is not known. There are no base qualities to consult, and no much larger clone falls within one base.

The specimen was peripheral blood. The chain joins TRBV6-5 to TRBJ1-1, with no confident D gene call. The TCR sequence derives from a man aged 18-30 years with acute or convalescent COVID-19. The encoded CDR3 is CASARWRFGTEAFF. In nucleotides, the sequence is TGTGCCAGCGCCCGGTGGAGGTTCGGGACTGAAGCTTTCTTT.